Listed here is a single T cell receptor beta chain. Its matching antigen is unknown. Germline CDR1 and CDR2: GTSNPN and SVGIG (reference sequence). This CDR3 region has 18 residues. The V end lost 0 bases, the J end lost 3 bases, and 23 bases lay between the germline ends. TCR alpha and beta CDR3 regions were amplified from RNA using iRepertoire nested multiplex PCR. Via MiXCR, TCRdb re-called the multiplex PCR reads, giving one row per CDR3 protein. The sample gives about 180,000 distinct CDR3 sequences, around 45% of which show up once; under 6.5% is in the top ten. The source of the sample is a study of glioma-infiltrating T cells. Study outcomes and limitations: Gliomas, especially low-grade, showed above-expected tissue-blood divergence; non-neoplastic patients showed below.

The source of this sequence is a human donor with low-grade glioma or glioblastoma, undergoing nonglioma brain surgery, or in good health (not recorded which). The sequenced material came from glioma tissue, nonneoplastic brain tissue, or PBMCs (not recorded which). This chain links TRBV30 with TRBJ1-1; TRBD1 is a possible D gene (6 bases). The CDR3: CAWSVLRRLNRVDTEAFF. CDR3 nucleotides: TGTGCCTGGAGTGTACTTCGGCGTTTGAACAGGGTGGACACTGAAGCTTTCTTT.